This T cell receptor beta chain appears in the sequencing data of a study of shared clonotypes between healthy human individuals. As to this clone: Its specificity is unknown.

Regarding the study as a whole: In contrast to clonotypes shared by all four donors, non-shared clonotypes had lower generation probabilities. Several donors shared roughly 5% of their naive CD4 clonotypes.

Profiled with immunoSEQ multiplex PCR; TCRdb holds only in-frame clones, not every one. This table holds over 1.5 million clones, 95% to 99% found once. Trimming took 5 bases from V and 5 from J, leaving 9 bases between them. Germline V gene lookup returns CDR1 MNHEY and CDR2 SVGAGI. CDR3 length: 12 residues. This TCR derives from a man aged 25 to 40 in good health. The sequenced material came from naive CD4+ T cells sorted from blood. Subset indicated: CD45RA+ positively selected. The chain recombines TRBV6-5 with TRBJ1-1; no clear D gene. CDR3 in DNA: TGTGCCAGCAGTGCTCCGGAGACTGAAGCTTTCTTT. This codes for CASSAPETEAFF.